What follows are 25 T cell receptor beta chains derived from one specimen sequenced in a study of glioma-infiltrating T cells. Amplification of TCR alpha and beta CDR3 regions from RNA used iRepertoire nested multiplex PCR. TCRdb called the multiplex PCR reads again in MiXCR, with one record for every CDR3 protein. The sample contains about 380,000 distinct CDR3 sequences, 41% of which appear only once. Material: glioma tissue, nonneoplastic brain tissue, or PBMCs (not recorded which). The receptors stem from a human donor with low-grade glioma or glioblastoma, undergoing nonglioma brain surgery, or in good health (not recorded which).

The rearrangement joins TRBV7-9 to TRBJ1-2; no definite D call. Trimming took off 5 bases at V and 5 bases at J, with 18 bases between the two ends. The CDR3 is made up of 15 amino acids. The germline gives CDR1 SEHNR, CDR2 FQNEAQ (reference sequence). Written as DNA, the CDR3 is TGTGCCAGCAGCGTTAACAGCCAACAATCGTATGGCTACACCTTC. It is translated as CASSVNSQQSYGYTF. Full variable domain (remainder filled in from reference TRBV7-9 and TRBJ1-2): DTGVSQNPRHKITKRGQNVTFRCDPISEHNRLYWYRQTLGQGPEFLTYFQNEAQLEKSRLLSDRFSAERPKGSFSTLEIQRTEQGDSAMYLCASSVNSQQSYGYTFGSGTRLTVV.

DNA for the CDR3: TGTGCCAGCAGCCAAGGAAGTGGGCGGTCCGGGGAGCTGTTTTTT. This gives the protein CASSQGSGRSGELFF. The chain carries TRBV4-2 and TRBJ2-2; D is unclear. This CDR3 comprises 15 residues. Deletions cut 1 base from V and 6 bases from J, with 12 bases between. Germline V gives CDR1 LGHNA, CDR2 YNFKEQ.

V and J are TRBV5-1 and TRBJ2-3, with TRBD2 matching 11 bases. The CDR3 is 18 amino acids. V shed 0 bases, J shed 0 bases, and the junction held 6 bases outside the gene matches. Germline CDR1 and CDR2: SGHRS and YFSETQ. The DNA for the CDR3 is TGCGCCAGCAGCTTGGCGGGACGACTAGCGGGGAGCACAGATACGCAGTATTTT. This translates into CASSLAGRLAGSTDTQYF.

This clonotype occurred many times. This chain uses TRBV6-1 with TRBJ1-2, with a tentative D call TRBD1 (6 bases). V gave up 0 bases and J gave up 5 bases, with 10 bases separating them. The CDR3 runs 14 residues. CDR1 and CDR2 from the germline V gene are MNHNS and SASEGT. CDR3 sequence: CASSEALDRYGYTF. In DNA form, the CDR3 reads TGTGCCAGCAGTGAAGCGCTGGACAGATATGGCTACACCTTC.

The V call is TRBV28, the J call TRBJ1-2; 7 bases are a match to TRBD1. Germline CDR1 is MDHEN and CDR2 is SYDVKM. With 6 bases clipped from V and 6 bases from J, the junction kept 7 bases outside the gene matches. CDR3 size: 13 residues. This CDR3 reads CASSLHTGDGYTF. CDR3 coding DNA: TGTGCCAGCAGCCTACATACAGGGGATGGCTACACCTTC.

This clonotype has at least ten counts. J is TRBJ1-2 and V is TRBV28; TRBD1 matches at 8 bases. The ends lost 4 bases at V and 6 bases at J; junction bases unmatched: 7. In germline, CDR1 is MDHEN, CDR2 SYDVKM. The CDR3 runs to 14 residues. CDR3 loop: CASSSPRTGNGYTF. The CDR3 DNA follows: TGTGCCAGCAGTTCCCCAAGGACAGGGAATGGCTACACCTTC.

This clonotype appeared many times. The rearrangement links TRBV15 to TRBJ2-3; 9 nucleotides align to TRBD2. The ends lost 2 bases at V and 2 bases at J; junction bases unmatched: 8. The CDR3 has 17 residues. CDR1 LNHNV and CDR2 YYDKDF come from the germline V gene (reference sequence). CDR3 loop: CATSRTWTSEYTDTQYF. CDR3 DNA: TGTGCCACCAGCAGAACCTGGACTAGCGAATACACAGATACGCAGTATTTT. Based on the CDR3 plus reference TRBV15 and TRBJ2-3, the full variable domain is DAMVIQNPRYQVTQFGKPVTLSCSQTLNHNVMYWYQQKSSQAPKLLFHYYDKDFNNEADTPDNFQSRRPNTSFCFLDIRSPGLGDTAMYLCATSRTWTSEYTDTQYFGPGTRLTVL.

The chain carries TRBV20-1 and TRBJ2-3; D gene unclear. V lost 3 bases and J 2 bases, leaving 15 bases between the germline ends. Germline V gives CDR1 DFQATT, CDR2 SNEGSKA (reference sequence). There are 15 residues in the CDR3. For the CDR3, the DNA is TGCAGTGCTAGGAAATCCCAATCAGACACAGATACGCAGTATTTT. This sequence encodes CSARKSQSDTDTQYF.

This clonotype was counted at least ten times. The chain joins TRBV6-1 to TRBJ2-3, with D possibly TRBD1 on 6 matching bases. Per the germline V gene, CDR1 is MNHNS and CDR2 is SASEGT. V gave up 9 bases and J gave up 1 base, with 14 bases separating them. The CDR3 consists of 14 residues. In DNA form, the CDR3 reads TGTGCCAGTTCTAAACGACAGGGCACAGATACGCAGTATTTT. Protein product: CASSKRQGTDTQYF.

Worth noting for this clonotype: With a much larger clone just one base away, this may be a read error. The V gene is TRBV28, the J gene TRBJ2-1, with D tentatively TRBD2 (5 bases). The CDR3 consists of 13 residues. Germline CDR1 MDHEN, CDR2 SYDVKM. The CDR3 loop is CATIASSFNEQFF. The CDR3 DNA reads TGTGCCACCATAGCGAGCTCCTTCAATGAGCAGTTCTTC.

This clonotype showed up just a few times. V is TRBV20-1 and J is TRBJ2-2; 9 bases agree with TRBD2. The CDR3 consists of 14 residues. From germline, CDR1 is DFQATT and CDR2 SNEGSKA (reference sequence). V lost 6 bases and J lost 4; bases outside the gene matches: 6. CDR3 DNA sequence: TGCAGTGCGGTAGCGGGAGCACTCACCGGGGAGCTGTTTTTT. Amino acids: CSAVAGALTGELFF.

The V gene is TRBV20-1, the J gene TRBJ2-1; D is unresolved. CDR3 size: 13 residues. From germline, CDR1 is DFQATT and CDR2 SNEGSKA (reference sequence). V lost 0 bases to trimming and J lost 5 bases, with 8 bases between them. CDR3 in amino acids: CSARDAGHNEQFF. CDR3 DNA sequence: TGCAGTGCTAGAGATGCAGGCCACAATGAGCAGTTCTTC.

This clonotype was counted a single time. Possible read error: a much larger clone is one base away. The chain joins TRBV12-3 or TRBV12-4 to TRBJ1-2; D is possibly TRBD1 (6 bases). Between the trimmed V and J ends, which lost 3 bases and 0 bases, there was a span of 11 bases. CDR3 size: 15 residues. CDR3 amino acids: CASSLTGPPNYGYTF. The CDR3 bases are TGTGCCAGCAGTTTGACAGGACCTCCTAACTATGGCTACACCTTC.

This clonotype was seen at least ten times. This rearrangement joins TRBV27 to TRBJ2-3; perhaps TRBD2 as D (5 bases). Looked up from germline, CDR1 is MNHEY and CDR2 is SMNVEV (reference sequence). This CDR3 has 15 residues. The V end was cut by 7 bases, the J end by 4 bases, with 18 bases between. CDR3 in DNA: TGTGCCAGCAACGGGCCGGGATTCGGCCCAGATACGCAGTATTTT. Protein: CASNGPGFGPDTQYF.

There are many counts of this clonotype. The J gene is TRBJ2-7, the V gene TRBV27; D remains ambiguous. Germline CDR1 and CDR2: MNHEY and SMNVEV (reference sequence). CDR3 length: 11 residues. Trimming removed 3 bases from V and 6 bases from J, with 6 bases in between. The chain's CDR3 is CASSFWGEQYF. CDR3 nucleotides: TGTGCCAGCAGTTTCTGGGGCGAGCAGTACTTC.

The chain is built from TRBV20-1 and TRBJ2-7; D unresolved. The CDR3 length is 14 residues. Looked up from germline, CDR1 is DFQATT and CDR2 is SNEGSKA (reference sequence). Trimming took 1 base from V and 3 from J, leaving 13 bases between them. CDR3 sequence: CSARVPRINYEQYF. In nucleotides, the CDR3 is TGCAGTGCTAGAGTCCCCCGTATTAACTACGAGCAGTACTTC.

The V call is TRBV20-1, the J call TRBJ2-5; TRBD2 aligns across 11 bases. The CDR3 covers 16 residues. CDR1 and CDR2 from the germline V gene are DFQATT and SNEGSKA (reference sequence). The junction had 13 bases not matched to a gene; V was cut back by 6 bases and J by 4 bases. CDR3 nucleotide sequence: TGCAGTGCCAGCCGACTAGCGGGATCTCGCACAGAGACCCAGTACTTC. This encodes CSASRLAGSRTETQYF.

This chain connects TRBV14 to TRBJ1-6; no clear D gene. This CDR3 is built from 15 residues. The V end lost 3 bases, the J end lost 0 bases, and 6 bases lay between the germline ends. Germline V gives CDR1 SGHDN, CDR2 FVKESK. CDR3 in amino acids: CASSHLTSYNSPLHF. CDR3 bases: TGTGCCAGCAGCCATTTAACCTCCTATAATTCACCCCTCCACTTT.

This clonotype was counted only a few times. This chain uses TRBV6-5 with TRBJ1-6; unclear D gene. The CDR3 has 17 amino acids. Deletions cut 0 bases from V and 8 bases from J, with 17 bases between. Per the germline V gene, CDR1 is MNHEY and CDR2 is SVGAGI. CDR3 amino acids: CASSYSAIPALDSPLHF. CDR3 sequence (DNA): TGTGCCAGCAGTTACTCGGCTATCCCAGCCCTAGATTCACCCCTCCACTTT.

As to this clonotype: Possible read error: a much larger clone is one base away. The chain links TRBV28 to TRBJ1-2; D possibly corresponds to TRBD1 (5 bases). CDR3 length: 12 amino acids. Germline V CDR1 and CDR2: MDHEN, SYDVKM. Trimming left V 7 bases short and J 5 bases short, with 11 bases between. The CDR3 nucleotides are TGTGCCAGCAATAGGGGACTTTATGGCTACACCTTC. Amino acids: CASNRGLYGYTF.

This clonotype was seen a few times. This chain uses TRBV4-2 with TRBJ1-1; maybe TRBD1 (6 bases). Germline-derived CDR1 and CDR2 are LGHNA and YNFKEQ. V lost 6 bases and J 0 bases, leaving 20 bases between the germline ends. The CDR3 has 17 amino acids. The chain's CDR3 is CASSPTGPGNMNTEAFF. CDR3 bases: TGTGCCAGCAGTCCCACAGGGCCCGGGAATATGAACACTGAAGCTTTCTTT.

The V call is TRBV4-1, the J call TRBJ1-3; 7 bases align to TRBD1. Losses at the gene ends were 4 bases for V and 2 bases for J; bases not matched to a gene: 11. CDR3 length: 17 amino acids. The V gene's germline CDR1 is MGHRA and CDR2 YSYEKL. CDR3 DNA sequence: TGCGCCAGCAGCCCCGATAGTAGACAGGGTGCTGGAAACACCATATATTTT. Translated: CASSPDSRQGAGNTIYF.

The gene calls are TRBV28 and TRBJ1-1; TRBD1 is a possible D gene (5 bases). CDR3 length: 14 residues. Germline CDR1 reads MDHEN; CDR2 reads SYDVKM. With 4 bases removed from V and 4 bases from J, the gap between germline ends came to 13 bases. The CDR3 DNA sequence: TGTGCCAGCAGTTCCAATATTGGGGGCACTGAAGCTTTCTTT. It is translated as CASSSNIGGTEAFF.

Only a few counts were recorded for this clonotype. The chain joins TRBV29-1 to TRBJ2-3; tentatively, D is TRBD2 (5 bases). Germline assignment: CDR1 SQVTM and CDR2 ANQGSEA. The CDR3 is 11 amino acids. Trimming took 7 bases from V and 6 from J, leaving 11 bases between them. The CDR3 DNA reads as TGCAGCGCGCGGGCGAGCGATACGCAGTATTTT. Its protein product is CSARASDTQYF.

The rearrangement links TRBV20-1 to TRBJ1-3; 7 nucleotides agree with TRBD1. The J segment lost 7 bases and the V segment lost 1 base, leaving 10 bases of the junction unmatched. This CDR3 is 15 amino acids long. From germline, CDR1 is DFQATT and CDR2 SNEGSKA (reference sequence). The CDR3 nucleotides read TGCAGTGCTAGAGTCCCCAGGGGGTCGTGGAACACCATATATTTT. Its translation is CSARVPRGSWNTIYF.